Shown below are 17 T cell receptor beta chains from a single sample sequenced in a study of blood T cell repertoires in COVID-19. Measured with immunoSEQ multiplex PCR; TCRdb has only the in-frame clones, and not every one. The data hold 150,000 or so clones, with approximately 80% observed a single time. The sequencing input was peripheral blood. The receptors derive from a human donor in a cohort sampled during active COVID-19.

The chain carries TRBV2 and TRBJ2-7, with no clear D. Germline assignment: CDR1 SNHLY and CDR2 FYNNEI. The CDR3 is 12 residues long. Trimming shortened V by 6 bases and J by 0 bases, and 6 bases separated the two germline ends. CDR3 region: CASRGLSYEQYF. In DNA, the CDR3 is TGTGCCAGCAGGGGCCTCTCCTACGAGCAGTACTTC.

The chain uses TRBV5-6 and TRBJ2-7; D gene ambiguous. The V gene lost 1 base and the J gene lost 1 base, with 3 bases spanning the gap. Germline V CDR1 and CDR2: SGHDT, YYEEEE. The CDR3 is 12 amino acids. CDR3 sequence (DNA): TGTGCCAGCAGCTTGATATCCTACGAGCAGTACTTC. Residues: CASSLISYEQYF.

The J gene is TRBJ1-1, the V gene TRBV7-3; the D gene is possibly TRBD1 (5 bases). V was cut by 5 bases and J by 7 bases, with 17 bases left in between. This CDR3 contains 14 residues. In germline, CDR1 is SGHTA, CDR2 FQGTGA. The CDR3 sequence is CASSATGPGVEAFF. In DNA form, the CDR3 reads TGTGCCAGCAGCGCAACAGGTCCCGGTGTTGAAGCTTTCTTT.

The chain is built from TRBV7-3 and TRBJ2-7; TRBD1 matches 7 bases. The germline CDR1 and CDR2 sequences are SGHTA and FQGTGA. Trimming cost V 5 bases and J 6 bases; bases outside gene matches: 7. The CDR3 length is 13 residues. As DNA, the CDR3 is TGTGCCAGCAGCCCTCCGACAGGGTGCGAGCAGTACGTC. It specifies CASSPPTGCEQYV.

The chain recombines TRBV2 with TRBJ2-1; 7 bases line up with TRBD2. This CDR3 is 14 amino acids long. The ends lost 2 bases at V and 12 bases at J; junction bases unmatched: 10. Germline V CDR1 and CDR2: SNHLY, FYNNEI. The CDR3 here is CASSEFAGVNRQFF. As DNA, the CDR3 is TGTGCCAGCAGTGAATTCGCGGGAGTTAACCGGCAGTTCTTC.

This sequence joins TRBV11-2 and TRBJ1-6, with D unclear. CDR3 length: 17 residues. Germline CDR1 and CDR2: SGHAT and FQNNGV. The V end was cut by 4 bases, the J end by 0 bases, with 13 bases between. CDR3 in DNA: TGTGCCAGCAGCTCCCTACTAAGGAGCTCCTATAATTCACCCCTCCACTTT. This sequence encodes CASSSLLRSSYNSPLHF.

The V gene is TRBV18, the J gene TRBJ1-1; D is perhaps TRBD1 (6 bases). The CDR3 length is 15 residues. The V and J ends lost 3 bases and 5 bases respectively, with 16 bases between them. Looked up from germline, CDR1 is KGHSH and CDR2 is LQKENI. CDR3 in DNA: TGTGCCAGCTCACCCTGGCAGGGGTTGGGAACTGAAGCTTTCTTT. Encoded protein: CASSPWQGLGTEAFF.

The CDR3 here is CASGGQGQANYGYTF. The DNA of the CDR3 is TGTGCCAGCGGGGGACAGGGGCAAGCGAACTATGGCTACACCTTC. The J gene is TRBJ1-2, the V gene TRBV2; 10 bases are a match to TRBD1. CDR1 SNHLY and CDR2 FYNNEI come from the germline V gene. The CDR3 loop spans 15 amino acids. Trimming at V came to 8 bases and at J to 2 bases, leaving 8 bases not matched to a gene.

This CDR3 is CASSAQGVGGELFF. The DNA for the CDR3 is TGTGCCAGCAGCGCTCAGGGTGTTGGCGGGGAGCTGTTTTTT. This chain joins TRBV9 and TRBJ2-2; tentative D call: TRBD1 (5 bases). Germline values: CDR1 SGDLS, CDR2 YYNGEE. V lost 3 bases to trimming and J lost 7 bases, with 13 bases between them. This CDR3 has 14 residues.

The J gene is TRBJ1-4, the V gene TRBV5-4; the D gene is possibly TRBD1 (6 bases). Per the germline V gene, CDR1 is SGHNT and CDR2 is YYREEE (reference sequence). V gave up 0 bases and J gave up 5 bases, with 8 bases separating them. This CDR3 has 14 residues. The CDR3 is CASSLAGQNEKLFF. The CDR3 coding sequence is TGTGCCAGCAGCTTGGCCGGACAGAATGAAAAACTGTTTTTT.

This clone was observed a single time. The rearrangement joins TRBV5-1 to TRBJ2-7; a weak D match, TRBD2 (5 bases). CDR1 is SGHRS and CDR2 is YFSETQ in the germline V gene. The CDR3 covers 14 residues. V was pared by 0 bases and J by 7 bases, with 14 bases between. The CDR3 reads CASSLEGSGSEQYV. CDR3 nucleotides: TGCGCCAGCAGCTTGGAAGGGAGTGGTTCAGAGCAGTACGTC.

This clone came up a few times. The chain employs TRBV5-1 and TRBJ2-7; D is unresolved. V was trimmed by 4 bases and J by 0 bases, leaving 5 bases between them. Germline V gene sequence: CDR1 SGHRS, CDR2 YFSETQ. The CDR3 totals 12 residues. The CDR3 sequence is CASSADSYEQYF. In nucleotides, the CDR3 is TGCGCCAGCAGCGCGGACTCCTACGAGCAGTACTTC.

This chain connects TRBV4-1 to TRBJ2-1; 8 bases line up with TRBD2. The CDR3 is 14 residues long. Germline values: CDR1 MGHRA, CDR2 YSYEKL. Germline trimming cut 3 bases from V and 15 bases from J; bases unmatched to any gene: 13. The DNA for the CDR3 is TGCGCCAGCAGCCAGATTGGAGCGGGAGTAGGTCGGTTCTTC. Translated: CASSQIGAGVGRFF.

The chain couples TRBV24-1 to TRBJ2-3; TRBD2 aligns across 9 bases. V was pared by 2 bases and J by 4 bases, with 6 bases of the junction left unmatched. This CDR3 contains 16 residues. Germline V lookup: CDR1 KGHDR, CDR2 SFDVKD. The DNA for the CDR3 is TGTGCCACCAGTGATTGGGGTAGCGGGAGCGCAGATACGCAGTATTTT. Protein sequence: CATSDWGSGSADTQYF.

This chain joins TRBV19 and TRBJ2-3, with D possibly matching TRBD1 (5 bases). Trimming stripped 7 bases from V and 0 bases from J, with 14 bases between. The CDR3 is 15 amino acids. Germline V gene data show CDR1 as LNHDA and CDR2 as SQIVND (reference sequence). The CDR3 loop reads CASNRGGISTDTQYF. The CDR3, as DNA: TGTGCCAGTAATAGGGGTGGCATTAGCACAGATACGCAGTATTTT.

The table lists this clone with a few counts. Different DNA sequences within this sample yield the same CDR3. The chain combines TRBV18 with TRBJ2-7; the D gene is possibly TRBD1 (5 bases). The CDR3 consists of 13 residues. CDR1 is KGHSH, CDR2 LQKENI, per germline. Trimming took off 0 bases at V and 2 bases at J, with 5 bases between the two ends. The CDR3 loop is CASSPPGAYEQYV. The CDR3 DNA is TGTGCCAGCTCACCACCAGGGGCCTACGAGCAGTACGTC.

The rearrangement uses TRBV7-2 and TRBJ2-7; D may be TRBD2 (6 bases). The V end was cut by 3 bases, the J end by 3 bases, with 12 bases between. The CDR3 has 14 residues. Germline assignment: CDR1 SGHTA and CDR2 FQGNSA. This chain's CDR3 is CASSFRGRDYEQYV. The CDR3 DNA reads as TGTGCCAGCAGCTTTAGAGGGCGGGACTACGAGCAGTACGTC.